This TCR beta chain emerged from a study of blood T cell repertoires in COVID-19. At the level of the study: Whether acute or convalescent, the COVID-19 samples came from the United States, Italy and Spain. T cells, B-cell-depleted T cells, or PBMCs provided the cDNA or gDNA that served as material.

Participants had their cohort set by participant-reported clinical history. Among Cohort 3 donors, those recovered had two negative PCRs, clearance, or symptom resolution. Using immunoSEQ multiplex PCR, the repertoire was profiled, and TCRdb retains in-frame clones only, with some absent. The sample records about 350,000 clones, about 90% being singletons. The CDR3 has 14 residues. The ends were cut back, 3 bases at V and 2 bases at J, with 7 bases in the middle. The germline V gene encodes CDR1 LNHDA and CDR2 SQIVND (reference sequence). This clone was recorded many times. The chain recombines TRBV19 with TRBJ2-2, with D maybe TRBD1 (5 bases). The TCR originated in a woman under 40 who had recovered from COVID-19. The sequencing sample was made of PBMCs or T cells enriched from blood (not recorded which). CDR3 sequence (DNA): TGTGCCAGTAGTATGGACACTAACACCGGGGAGCTGTTTTTT. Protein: CASSMDTNTGELFF.